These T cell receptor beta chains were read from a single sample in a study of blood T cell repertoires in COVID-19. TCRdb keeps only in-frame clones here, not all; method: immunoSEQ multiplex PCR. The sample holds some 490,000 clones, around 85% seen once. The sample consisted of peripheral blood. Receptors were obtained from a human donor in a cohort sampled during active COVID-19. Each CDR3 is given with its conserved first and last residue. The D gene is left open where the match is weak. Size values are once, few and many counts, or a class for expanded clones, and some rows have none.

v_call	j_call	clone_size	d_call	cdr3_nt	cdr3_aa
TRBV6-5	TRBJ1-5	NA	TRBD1	TGTGCCAGCAGAAACAGGGGTGGTAGCAATCAGCCCCAGCATTTT	CASRNRGGSNQPQHF
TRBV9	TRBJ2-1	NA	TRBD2	TGTGCCAGCAGCGTCAGAGCGGGGTTCTACAATGAGCAGTTCTTC	CASSVRAGFYNEQFF
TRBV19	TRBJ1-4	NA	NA	TGTGCCAGTAGTATAGGGAGGGAGTTTAATGAAAAACTGTTTTTT	CASSIGREFNEKLFF
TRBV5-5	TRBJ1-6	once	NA	TGTGCCAGCAGCTCCCAAGCCCAGGCCACCCCGTATTCACCCCTCCACTTT	CASSSQAQATPYSPLHF
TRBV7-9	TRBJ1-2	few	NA	TGTGCCAGCAGCATAGGGGGAGACTATGGCTACACCTTC	CASSIGGDYGYTF
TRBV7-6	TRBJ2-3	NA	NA	TGTGCCAGCAGCTTAGAAGGGGCTGGCACAGATACGCAGTATTTT	CASSLEGAGTDTQYF
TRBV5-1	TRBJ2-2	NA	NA	TGCGCCAGCAGACGCAGAATGAACACCGGGGAGCTGTTTTTT	CASRRRMNTGELFF
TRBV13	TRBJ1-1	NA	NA	TGTGCCAGCAGCAACAGGGCTGAAGCTTTCTTT	CASSNRAEAFF
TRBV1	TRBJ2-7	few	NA	TGCACCAGCAGCTCACAGACTAGCGGGAGAACCAACGAGCAGTACTTC	CTSSSQTSGRTNEQYF
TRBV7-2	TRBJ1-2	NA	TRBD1	TGTGCCAGCAGCTTAGCGGGACAGCCAGCTAACTATGGCTACACCTTC	CASSLAGQPANYGYTF
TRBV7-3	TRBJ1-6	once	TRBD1	TGTGCCAGCAGCCTCGACAGGGTTAATTCACCCCTCCACTTT	CASSLDRVNSPLHF
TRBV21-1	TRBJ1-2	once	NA	TGTGCCAGCAGCAACGGAGTCCAGCCCAGGGGTGATGGCTACACCTTC	CASSNGVQPRGDGYTF
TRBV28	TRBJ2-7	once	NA	TGTGCCAGCAGTTTATGGGACGGAGGTTCATACGAGCAGTACTTC	CASSLWDGGSYEQYF
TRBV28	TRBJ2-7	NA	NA	TGTGCCAGCATCACGAGGGGGGGGAAACGCTACGAGCAGTACTTC	CASITRGGKRYEQYF
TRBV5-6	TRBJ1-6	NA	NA	TGTGCCAGCAGCTTCAGGGGTAGGAACAGTTCACCCCTCCACTTT	CASSFRGRNSSPLHF
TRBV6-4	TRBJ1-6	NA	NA	TGTGCCAGCAGTGTTGCAGGGGATAATTCACCCCTCCACTTT	CASSVAGDNSPLHF
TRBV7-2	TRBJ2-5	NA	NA	TGTGCCAGCAGCCGTGCAGTTAACGTGGAGACCCAGTACTTC	CASSRAVNVETQYF
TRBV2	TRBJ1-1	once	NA	TGTGCCAGCACGCGGGCGGGGACTGAAGCTTTCTTT	CASTRAGTEAFF
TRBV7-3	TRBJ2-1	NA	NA	TGTGCCAGCAGCTTACAGGCCGCTAACAATGAGCAGTTCTTC	CASSLQAANNEQFF
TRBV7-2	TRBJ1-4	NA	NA	TGTGCCAGCAGCTTACGCGGAGGGGATGAAAAACTGTTTTTT	CASSLRGGDEKLFF
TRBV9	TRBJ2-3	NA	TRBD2	TGTGCCAGCAGCCCCCGAGGGAGCGGGAGGGCCTCAGATACGCAGTATTTT	CASSPRGSGRASDTQYF
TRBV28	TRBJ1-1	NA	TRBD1	TGTGCCAGCAGTTTACGACTAGGGACAGGGGTCACTGAAGCTTTCTTT	CASSLRLGTGVTEAFF
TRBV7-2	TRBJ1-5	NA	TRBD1	TGTGCCAGCAGCTTAGTCGGCAGGGGGCCGGGCAATCAGCCCCAGCATTTT	CASSLVGRGPGNQPQHF
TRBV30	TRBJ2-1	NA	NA	TGTGCCTGGAGTGGGGGCAGGGGCTACAATGAGCAGTTCTTC	CAWSGGRGYNEQFF
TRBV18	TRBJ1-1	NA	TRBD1	TGTGCCAGCTCACCATCCGGGACAGGGGACTACACTGAAGCTTTCTTT	CASSPSGTGDYTEAFF
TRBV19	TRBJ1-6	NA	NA	TGTGCCAGTAGGGTTACAGGGCCGCGTTCACCCCTCCACTTT	CASRVTGPRSPLHF
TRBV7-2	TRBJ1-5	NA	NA	TGTGCCAGCAGCCCCCGGCGGGCAGATTTCAATCAGCCCCAGCATTTT	CASSPRRADFNQPQHF
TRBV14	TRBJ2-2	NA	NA	TGTGCCAGCAGCCCACAACAGGTCGGGGAGCTGTTTTTT	CASSPQQVGELFF
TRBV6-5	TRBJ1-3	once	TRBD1	TGTGCCAGCAGTTACCAGGACAGGGGAAACACCATATATTTT	CASSYQDRGNTIYF
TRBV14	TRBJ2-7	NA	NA	TGTGCCAGCAGCCAAGGTCAGGTTACCGAGCAGTACTTC	CASSQGQVTEQYF
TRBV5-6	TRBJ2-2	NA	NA	TGTGCCAGCAGCTTGGGTCTCGGACTCACGTTGGGCACCGGGGAGCTGTTTTTT	CASSLGLGLTLGTGELFF
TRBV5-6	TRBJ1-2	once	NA	TGTGCCAGCAGCCGAGACAGGCGCTGGAACTATGGCTACACCTTC	CASSRDRRWNYGYTF
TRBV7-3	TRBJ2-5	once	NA	TGTGCCAGCAGCCGTCTGGGGGACACCGAAGAGACCCAGTACTTC	CASSRLGDTEETQYF
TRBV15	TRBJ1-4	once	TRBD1	TGTGCCACCAGCAGAGATGGAGCAGGGGGAAATGAAAAACTGTTTTTT	CATSRDGAGGNEKLFF
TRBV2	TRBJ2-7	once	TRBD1	TGTGCCACCGACAGGGAATCGGCCGAGCAGTACTTC	CATDRESAEQYF
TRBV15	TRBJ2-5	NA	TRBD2	TGTGCCACCAGCAGAGGTAGCGGGCTTTTCCAAGAGACCCAGTACTTC	CATSRGSGLFQETQYF
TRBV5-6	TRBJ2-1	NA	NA	TGTGCCAGCAGCTGGTTGGGGGACATCGGATTGAATGAGCAGTTCTTC	CASSWLGDIGLNEQFF
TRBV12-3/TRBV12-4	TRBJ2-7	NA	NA	TGTGCCAGCAGTCCTACTAGGTTTGGAGAGCAGTACTTC	CASSPTRFGEQYF
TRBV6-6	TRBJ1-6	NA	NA	TGTGCCAGCACCGCCACCGGACAATCACCCCTCCACTTT	CASTATGQSPLHF
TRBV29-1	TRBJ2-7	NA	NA	TGCAGCGTTTCCAGGGGCCCCCAGGGTTTAAACGAGCAGTACTTC	CSVSRGPQGLNEQYF
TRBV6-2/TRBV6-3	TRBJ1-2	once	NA	TGTGCCAGCAGTTCCTACCGGGGAGCTAACTATGGCTACACCTTC	CASSSYRGANYGYTF
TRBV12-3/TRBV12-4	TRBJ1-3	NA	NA	TGTGCCAGCAGCTTGTCCTCTGGAAACACCATATATTTT	CASSLSSGNTIYF
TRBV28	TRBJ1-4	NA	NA	TGTGCCAGCAGCGAACCGGTTGCAACTAATGAAAAACTGTTTTTT	CASSEPVATNEKLFF
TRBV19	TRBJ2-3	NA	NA	TGTGCCAGTAGTCTTCCGGGACACGCGGATACGCAGTATTTT	CASSLPGHADTQYF
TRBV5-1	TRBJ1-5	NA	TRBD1	TGCGCCAGCAGCTTGGGAACAGGGGGTCAGCCCCAGCATTTT	CASSLGTGGQPQHF
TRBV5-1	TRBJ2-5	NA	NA	TGCGCCAGCAGCCCCCTGATCGGGGAGACCCAGTACTTC	CASSPLIGETQYF
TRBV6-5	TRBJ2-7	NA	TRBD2	TGTGCCAGCGCGACTAGCGGGAAGACTTACGAGCAGTACTTC	CASATSGKTYEQYF
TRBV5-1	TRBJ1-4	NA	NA	TGCGCCAGCAGCTTGGAAGGGGCTGGGGAAAAACTGTTTTTT	CASSLEGAGEKLFF
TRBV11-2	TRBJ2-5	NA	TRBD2	TGTGCCAGCAGCCCGCCGCTAGCGGGAGGAGGGAGGACCCAGTACTTC	CASSPPLAGGGRTQYF
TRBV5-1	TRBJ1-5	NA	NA	TGCGCCAGCAGCTTGGGAGGCGGGGATCAGCCCCAGCATTTT	CASSLGGGDQPQHF
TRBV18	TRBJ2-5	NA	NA	TGTGCCAGCTCACCACCCACAGGGAGTGAGACCCAGTACTTC	CASSPPTGSETQYF
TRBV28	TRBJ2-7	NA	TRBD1	TGTGCCAGCAGTCCCGCGGGACAGGGGGCATACGAGCAGTACTTC	CASSPAGQGAYEQYF
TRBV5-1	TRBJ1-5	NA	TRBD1	TGCGCCAGCAGCTTGGAGGGACAGGGAGTCGGGCCCCAGCATTTT	CASSLEGQGVGPQHF
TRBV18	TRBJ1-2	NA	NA	TGTGCCAGCTCACCACGCGGGGGGCCTAACTATGGCTACACCTTC	CASSPRGGPNYGYTF
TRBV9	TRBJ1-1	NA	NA	TGTGCCAGCAGCCTTGGGGCAGGCATGAACACTGAAGCTTTCTTT	CASSLGAGMNTEAFF
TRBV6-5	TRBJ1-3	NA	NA	TGTGCCAGCAGTTACCTTTCCCCCAGGGGAAAAAACACCATATATTTT	CASSYLSPRGKNTIYF
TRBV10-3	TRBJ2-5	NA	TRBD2	TGTGCCATCTCAAGCGCGGGAGGGGTAGAGACCCAGTACTTC	CAISSAGGVETQYF
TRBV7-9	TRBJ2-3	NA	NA	TGTGCCAGCAGCAGCGGTCGGACAGATACGCAGTATTTT	CASSSGRTDTQYF
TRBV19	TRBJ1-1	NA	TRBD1	TGTGCCAGTTCACAGGGGAGGAACACTGAAGCTTTCTTT	CASSQGRNTEAFF